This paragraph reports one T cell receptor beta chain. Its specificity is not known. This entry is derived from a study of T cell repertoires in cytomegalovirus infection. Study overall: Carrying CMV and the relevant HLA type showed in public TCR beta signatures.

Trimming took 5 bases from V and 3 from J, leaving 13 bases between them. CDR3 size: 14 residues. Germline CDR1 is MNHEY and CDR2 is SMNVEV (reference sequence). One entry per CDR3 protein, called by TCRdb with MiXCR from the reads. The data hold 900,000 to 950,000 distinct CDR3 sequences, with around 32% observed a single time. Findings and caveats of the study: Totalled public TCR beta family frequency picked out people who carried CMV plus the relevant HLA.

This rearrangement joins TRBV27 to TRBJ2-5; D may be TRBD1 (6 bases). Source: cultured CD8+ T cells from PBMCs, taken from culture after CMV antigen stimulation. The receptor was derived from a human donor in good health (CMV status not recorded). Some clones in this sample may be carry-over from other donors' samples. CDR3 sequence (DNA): TGTGCCAGCAGTCCCCAGGGGACGGAAGAGACCCAGTACTTC. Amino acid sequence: CASSPQGTEETQYF.